The clone carrying this T cell receptor (beta chain) was found a few times. Antigen unknown. All donors qualified as healthy HIV-negative adults and had experienced no recent acute infections or vaccinations. The data stem from a study of shared clonotypes between healthy human individuals. Study-wide findings and caveats: Since donors were few, the genetic and exposure-history diversity represented was limited.

Germline V gene data show CDR1 as GTSNPN and CDR2 as SVGIG (reference sequence). V was clipped by 4 bases and J by 4 bases; unmatched bases: 12. There are 15 residues in the CDR3. Produced via immunoSEQ multiplex PCR; TCRdb's table is partial and in-frame only. The data show about 1.1 million clones, roughly 80% seen once. Sequenced input: memory CD4+ T cells from PBMCs. Described subset: CD45RA-negative fraction. This TCR came from a man aged 18 to 29 in good health. Some clones in this sample may be carry-over from other donors' samples. This chain uses TRBV30 with TRBJ1-2, with TRBD1 matching 7 bases. Written as DNA, the CDR3 is TGTGCCTGGACCTTGTACACAGGGGAAGGCTATGGCTACACCTTC. Its protein is CAWTLYTGEGYGYTF.